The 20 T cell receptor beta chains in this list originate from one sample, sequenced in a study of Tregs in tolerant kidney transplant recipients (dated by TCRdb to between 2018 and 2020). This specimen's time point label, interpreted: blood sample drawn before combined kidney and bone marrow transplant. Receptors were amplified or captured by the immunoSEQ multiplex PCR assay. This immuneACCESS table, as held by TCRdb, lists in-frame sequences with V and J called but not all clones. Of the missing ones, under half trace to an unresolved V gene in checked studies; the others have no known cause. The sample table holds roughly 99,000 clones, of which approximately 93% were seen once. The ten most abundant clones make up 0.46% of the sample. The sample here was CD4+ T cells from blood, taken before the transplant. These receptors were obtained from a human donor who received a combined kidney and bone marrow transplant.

The CDR3 DNA sequence: TGTGCCCAGAAGGGGGGGGCAGATTTAAGCGGGGGCAGTACTAGTAACTACAATGAGCAGTTCTTC. Protein product: CAQKGGADLSGGSTSNYNEQFF. V is TRBV19 and J is TRBJ2-1; TRBD2 matches at 8 bases. V gave up 11 bases and J gave up 3 bases; unmatched junction bases: 33. Germline V gene data show CDR1 as LNHDA and CDR2 as SQIVND (reference sequence). The CDR3 contains 22 residues. Filled out from reference TRBV19 and TRBJ2-1, the complete variable domain reads DGGITQSPKYLFRKEGQNVTLSCEQNLNHDAMYWYRQDPGQGLRLIYYSQIVNDFQKGDIAEGYSVSREKKESFPLTVTSAQKNPTAFYLCAQKGGADLSGGSTSNYNEQFFGPGTRLTVL.

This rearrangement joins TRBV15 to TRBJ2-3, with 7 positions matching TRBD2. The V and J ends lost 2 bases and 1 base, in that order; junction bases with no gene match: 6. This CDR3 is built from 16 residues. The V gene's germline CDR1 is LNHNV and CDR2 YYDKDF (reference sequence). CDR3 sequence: CATSRNSLAGTDTQYF. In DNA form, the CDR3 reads TGTGCCACCAGCAGAAACAGCCTAGCGGGCACAGATACGCAGTATTTT.

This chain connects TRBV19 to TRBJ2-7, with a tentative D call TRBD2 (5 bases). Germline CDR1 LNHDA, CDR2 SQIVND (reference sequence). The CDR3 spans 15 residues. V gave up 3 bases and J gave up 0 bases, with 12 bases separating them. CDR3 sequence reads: CASSMVGGVSYEQYF. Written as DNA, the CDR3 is TGTGCCAGTAGTATGGTTGGAGGCGTCTCCTACGAGCAGTACTTC. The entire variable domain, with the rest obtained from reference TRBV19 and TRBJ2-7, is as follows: DGGITQSPKYLFRKEGQNVTLSCEQNLNHDAMYWYRQDPGQGLRLIYYSQIVNDFQKGDIAEGYSVSREKKESFPLTVTSAQKNPTAFYLCASSMVGGVSYEQYFGPGTRLTVT.

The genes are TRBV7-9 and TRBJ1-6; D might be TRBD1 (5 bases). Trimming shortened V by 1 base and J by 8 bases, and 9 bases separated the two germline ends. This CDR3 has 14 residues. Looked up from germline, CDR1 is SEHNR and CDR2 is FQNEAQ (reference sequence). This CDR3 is CASSLGQGHSPLHF. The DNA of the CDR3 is TGTGCCAGCAGCTTAGGCCAGGGTCATTCACCCCTCCACTTT. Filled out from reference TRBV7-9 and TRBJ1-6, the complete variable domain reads DTGVSQNPRHKITKRGQNVTFRCDPISEHNRLYWYRQTLGQGPEFLTYFQNEAQLEKSRLLSDRFSAERPKGSFSTLEIQRTEQGDSAMYLCASSLGQGHSPLHFGNGTRLTVT.

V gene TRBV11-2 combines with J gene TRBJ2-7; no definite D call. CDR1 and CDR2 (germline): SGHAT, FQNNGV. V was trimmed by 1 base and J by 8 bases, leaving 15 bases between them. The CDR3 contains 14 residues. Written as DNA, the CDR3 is TGTGCCAGCAGCTTAGTTGTTAGTACAGAACAGCAGTACTTC. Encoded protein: CASSLVVSTEQQYF.

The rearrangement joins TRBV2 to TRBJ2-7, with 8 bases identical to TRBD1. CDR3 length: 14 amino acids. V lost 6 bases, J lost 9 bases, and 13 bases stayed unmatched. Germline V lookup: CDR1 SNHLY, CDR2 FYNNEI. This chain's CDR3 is CASSGTGPGVGQYF. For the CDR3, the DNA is TGTGCCAGCAGCGGGACAGGCCCGGGTGTTGGGCAGTACTTC.

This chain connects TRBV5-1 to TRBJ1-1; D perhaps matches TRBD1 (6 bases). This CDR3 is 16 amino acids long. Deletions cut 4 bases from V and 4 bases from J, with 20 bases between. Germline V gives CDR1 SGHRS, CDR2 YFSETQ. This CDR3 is CASSLTGSREGTEAFF. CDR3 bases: TGCGCCAGCAGCCTGACAGGTAGTCGGGAGGGCACTGAAGCTTTCTTT.

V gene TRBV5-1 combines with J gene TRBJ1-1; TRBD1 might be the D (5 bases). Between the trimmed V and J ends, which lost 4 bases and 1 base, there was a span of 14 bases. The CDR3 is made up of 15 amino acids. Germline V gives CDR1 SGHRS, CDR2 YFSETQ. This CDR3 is CASSPGGGRNTEAFF. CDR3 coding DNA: TGCGCCAGCAGCCCGGGGGGGGGTCGGAACACTGAAGCTTTCTTT.

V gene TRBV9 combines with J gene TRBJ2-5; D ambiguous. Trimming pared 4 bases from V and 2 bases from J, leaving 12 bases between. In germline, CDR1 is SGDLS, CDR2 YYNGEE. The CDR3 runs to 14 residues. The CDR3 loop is CASSLGQFQETQYF. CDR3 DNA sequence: TGTGCCAGCAGCCTAGGTCAATTTCAAGAGACCCAGTACTTC. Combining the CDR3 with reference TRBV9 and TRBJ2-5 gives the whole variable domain DSGVTQTPKHLITATGQRVTLRCSPRSGDLSVYWYQQSLDQGLQFLIQYYNGEERAKGNILERFSAQQFPDLHSELNLSSLELGDSALYFCASSLGQFQETQYFGPGTRLLVL.

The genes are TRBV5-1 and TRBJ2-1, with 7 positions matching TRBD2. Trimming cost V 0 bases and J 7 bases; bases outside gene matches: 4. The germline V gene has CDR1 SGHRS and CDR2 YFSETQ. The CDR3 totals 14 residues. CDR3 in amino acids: CASSLGLAGNEQFF. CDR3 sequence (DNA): TGCGCCAGCAGCTTGGGACTAGCAGGTAATGAGCAGTTCTTC.

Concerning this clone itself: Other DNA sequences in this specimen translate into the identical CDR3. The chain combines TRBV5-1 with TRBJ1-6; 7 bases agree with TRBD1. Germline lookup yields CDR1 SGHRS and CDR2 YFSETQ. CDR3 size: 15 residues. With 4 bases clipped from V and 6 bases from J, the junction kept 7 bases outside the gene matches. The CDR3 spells CASSLWDRANSPLHF. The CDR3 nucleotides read TGCGCCAGCAGCCTGTGGGACAGAGCTAATTCACCCCTCCACTTT.

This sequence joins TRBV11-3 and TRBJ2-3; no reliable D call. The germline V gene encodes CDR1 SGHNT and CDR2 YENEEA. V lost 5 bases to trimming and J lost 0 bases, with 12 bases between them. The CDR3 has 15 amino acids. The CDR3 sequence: CASSLPGGSTDTQYF. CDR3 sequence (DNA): TGTGCCAGCAGCCTCCCCGGCGGTAGCACAGATACGCAGTATTTT.

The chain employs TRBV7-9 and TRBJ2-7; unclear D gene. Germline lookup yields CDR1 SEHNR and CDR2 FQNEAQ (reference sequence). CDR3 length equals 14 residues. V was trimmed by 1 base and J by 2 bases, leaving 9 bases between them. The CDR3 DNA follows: TGTGCCAGCAGCTTAGACGGCGGAACCTACGAGCAGTACTTC. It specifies CASSLDGGTYEQYF. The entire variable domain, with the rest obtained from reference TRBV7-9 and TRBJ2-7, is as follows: DTGVSQNPRHKITKRGQNVTFRCDPISEHNRLYWYRQTLGQGPEFLTYFQNEAQLEKSRLLSDRFSAERPKGSFSTLEIQRTEQGDSAMYLCASSLDGGTYEQYFGPGTRLTVT.

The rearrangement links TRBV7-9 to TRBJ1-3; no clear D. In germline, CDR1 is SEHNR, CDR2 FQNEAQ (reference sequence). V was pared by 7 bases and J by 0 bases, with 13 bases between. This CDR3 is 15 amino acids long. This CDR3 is CASNPWRGSGNTIYF. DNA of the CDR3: TGTGCCAGCAACCCCTGGCGGGGCTCTGGAAACACCATATATTTT.

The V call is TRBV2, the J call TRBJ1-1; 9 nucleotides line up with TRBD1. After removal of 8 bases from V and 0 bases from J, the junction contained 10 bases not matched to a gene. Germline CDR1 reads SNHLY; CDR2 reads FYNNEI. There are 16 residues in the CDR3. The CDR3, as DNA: TGTGCCAGCTTTACGGGACAGGGAGGGATGAACACTGAAGCTTTCTTT. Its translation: CASFTGQGGMNTEAFF.

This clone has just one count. CDR3 region: CTSSLVGEQTQYF. The CDR3 DNA is TGCACCAGCAGCCTAGTCGGGGAGCAGACCCAGTACTTC. The chain is built from TRBV1 and TRBJ2-5; the table assigns TRBD2, which was not confirmed against the DNA. TRBV1 is a documented pseudogene. The CDR3 has 13 amino acids.

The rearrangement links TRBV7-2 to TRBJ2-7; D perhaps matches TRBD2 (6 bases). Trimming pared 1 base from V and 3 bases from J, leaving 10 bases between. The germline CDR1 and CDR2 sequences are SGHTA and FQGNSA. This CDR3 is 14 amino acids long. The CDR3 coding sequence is TGTGCCAGCAGCTTAGGGGGACTGTACTACGAGCAGTACTTC. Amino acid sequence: CASSLGGLYYEQYF. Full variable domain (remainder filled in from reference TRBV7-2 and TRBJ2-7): GAGVSQSPSNKVTEKGKDVELRCDPISGHTALYWYRQSLGQGLEFLIYFQGNSAPDKSGLPSDRFSAERTGGSVSTLTIQRTQQEDSAVYLCASSLGGLYYEQYFGPGTRLTVT.

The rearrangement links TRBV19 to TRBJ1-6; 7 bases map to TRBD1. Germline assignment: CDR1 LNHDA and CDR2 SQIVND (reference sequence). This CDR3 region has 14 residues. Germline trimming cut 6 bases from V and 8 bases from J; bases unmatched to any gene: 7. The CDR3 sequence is CASRRTGADSPLHF. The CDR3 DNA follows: TGTGCCAGTAGAAGGACAGGAGCTGATTCACCCCTCCACTTT.

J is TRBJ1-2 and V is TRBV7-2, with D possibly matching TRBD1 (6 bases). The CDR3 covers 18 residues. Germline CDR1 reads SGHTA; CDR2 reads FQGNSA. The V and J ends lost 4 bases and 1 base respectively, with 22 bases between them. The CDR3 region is CASSSPRDKASYNYGYTF. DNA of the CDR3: TGTGCCAGCAGCTCCCCCCGGGACAAAGCTTCTTATAACTATGGCTACACCTTC.

The CDR3 spells CAIRAKGGVSTDTQYF. The DNA for the CDR3 is TGTGCCATCAGGGCCAAAGGCGGGGTGAGCACAGATACGCAGTATTTT. V and J are TRBV10-3 and TRBJ2-3; possible D gene TRBD2, 6 bases. This CDR3 contains 16 residues. Germline CDR1 reads ENHRY; CDR2 reads SYGVKD. Trimming shortened V by 6 bases and J by 0 bases, and 16 bases separated the two germline ends.